The 17 T cell receptor beta chains presented below share a single source sample, sequenced in a study of neurological immune-mediated disorders. TCRdb itself ran the 5' RACE reads through MiXCR, one entry per CDR3 protein. The sample carries approximately 50,000 distinct CDR3 sequences, roughly 8.4% recorded once. Time point in this sample: longitudinal time-point 3. The sequencing sample was made of PBMCs. The receptors derive from a woman aged 40 to 50 in good health.

In its sample, this clonotype was seen many times. The chain joins TRBV7-2 to TRBJ2-1; 9 bases match TRBD2. The CDR3 covers 18 residues. V dropped 1 base and J dropped 9; count of bases not matched to a gene: 16. Germline CDR1 SGHTA, CDR2 FQGNSA. CDR3 protein: CASSLGSAGGPQGVEQFF. The CDR3, as DNA: TGTGCCAGCAGCTTAGGATCGGCGGGAGGGCCTCAGGGGGTTGAGCAGTTCTTC.

This clonotype was seen a handful of times. This chain joins TRBV7-2 and TRBJ2-6; D is undetermined. With 1 base removed from V and 2 bases from J, the gap between germline ends came to 3 bases. Germline lookup yields CDR1 SGHTA and CDR2 FQGNSA. The CDR3 contains 14 residues. Here the CDR3 DNA reads TGTGCCAGCAGCTTAGTTACTGGGGCCAACGTCCTGACTTTC. Translation gives CASSLVTGANVLTF. Filled out from reference TRBV7-2 and TRBJ2-6, the complete variable domain reads GAGVSQSPSNKVTEKGKDVELRCDPISGHTALYWYRQSLGQGLEFLIYFQGNSAPDKSGLPSDRFSAERTGGSVSTLTIQRTQQEDSAVYLCASSLVTGANVLTFGAGSRLTVL.

In its sample, this clonotype was seen many times. This chain joins TRBV20-1 and TRBJ2-7; D tentatively fits TRBD1 or TRBD2 (5 bases each). The CDR3 is made up of 14 amino acids. CDR1 DFQATT and CDR2 SNEGSKA come from the germline V gene (reference sequence). Trimming cost V 5 bases and J 3 bases, with 17 bases left between them. CDR3 in amino acids: CSAPERGANYEQYF. Written as DNA, the CDR3 is TGCAGTGCTCCTGAGAGGGGCGCGAACTACGAGCAGTACTTC.

This clonotype showed up many times. The rearrangement joins TRBV20-1 to TRBJ1-2; 8 nucleotides line up with TRBD1. Per germline, CDR1 DFQATT and CDR2 SNEGSKA (reference sequence). J lost 3 bases, V lost 1 base, and 7 bases had no gene match. The CDR3 loop spans 15 amino acids. The CDR3 coding sequence is TGCAGTGCTAGAGGCGGACAGGGCCCTTACTATGGCTACACCTTC. This codes for CSARGGQGPYYGYTF.

This clonotype was seen ten or more times. V and J are TRBV12-5 and TRBJ2-5; D is unresolved. Looked up from germline, CDR1 is LGHNT and CDR2 is FRNRAP. CDR3 size: 13 residues. V was trimmed by 3 bases and J by 1 base, leaving 6 bases between them. The CDR3 nucleotides read TGTGCTAGTGGTTTCGCGGCCCAAGAGACCCAGTACTTC. This sequence encodes CASGFAAQETQYF.

This clonotype occurred many times. The chain employs TRBV5-1 and TRBJ2-1; 7 bases align to TRBD1. The CDR3 length is 15 residues. J gave up 0 bases and V 4 bases, and 4 bases lay outside the gene matches. Germline V gene lookup returns CDR1 SGHRS and CDR2 YFSETQ. CDR3 amino acids: CASSVTGDSYNEQFF. The CDR3 DNA is TGCGCCAGCAGCGTAACAGGGGACTCCTACAATGAGCAGTTCTTC.

The sample holds many counts of this clonotype. The gene calls are TRBV2 and TRBJ1-1; the D is unclear. Germline V lookup: CDR1 SNHLY, CDR2 FYNNEI. This CDR3 has 18 amino acids. V was cut by 2 bases and J by 4 bases, with 23 bases left in between. CDR3 nucleotide sequence: TGTGCCAGCAGTGAACGCCTACTGGCCATGGTATCGGCCACTGAAGCTTTCTTT. It yields the protein CASSERLLAMVSATEAFF.

At least ten counts were recorded for this clonotype. The V and J genes are TRBV7-9 and TRBJ2-1, with TRBD1 matching 12 bases. CDR3 size: 16 residues. Germline V gene sequence: CDR1 SEHNR, CDR2 FQNEAQ (reference sequence). V lost 5 bases to trimming and J lost 8 bases; unmatched junction nucleotides: 10. CDR3 sequence: CASSPGLGTGGHEQFF. CDR3 DNA sequence: TGTGCCAGCAGCCCGGGTTTAGGGACAGGGGGCCATGAGCAGTTCTTC.

This clonotype came up many times. The chain employs TRBV5-6 and TRBJ1-1; D is possibly TRBD1 (5 bases). The V gene lost 3 bases and the J gene lost 5 bases, with 17 bases spanning the gap. The CDR3 has 15 residues. Germline V gene lookup returns CDR1 SGHDT and CDR2 YYEEEE. The CDR3 sequence: CASSSGPGTPTEAFF. The CDR3 region has the DNA TGTGCCAGCAGCTCTGGCCCCGGGACCCCGACTGAAGCTTTCTTT.

This clonotype was seen at least ten times. The chain recombines TRBV20-1 with TRBJ1-1; D remains ambiguous. Trimming removed 6 bases at V and 4 bases at J, with 15 bases between. This CDR3 comprises 13 residues. Germline CDR1 and CDR2: DFQATT and SNEGSKA (reference sequence). CDR3 DNA sequence: TGCAGTGCGCTAGCGGTCGCCAGCACTGAAGCTTTCTTT. Translation: CSALAVASTEAFF.

This clonotype was detected ten times or more. The chain uses TRBV29-1 and TRBJ1-2; 11 bases are a match to TRBD1. Losses at the gene ends were 5 bases for V and 6 bases for J; bases not matched to a gene: 8. CDR3 length equals 14 residues. Germline values: CDR1 SQVTM, CDR2 ANQGSEA. Here the CDR3 reads CSVYPGQGVHGYTF. The CDR3 region has the DNA TGCAGCGTTTACCCGGGACAGGGGGTTCATGGCTACACCTTC.

This clonotype was observed a handful of times. The rearrangement links TRBV6-6 to TRBJ1-1, with 7 positions matching TRBD1. J lost 3 bases, V lost 1 base, and 11 bases had no gene match. This CDR3 spans 17 amino acids. Germline CDR1 reads MNHNY; CDR2 reads SVGAGI (reference sequence). The chain's CDR3 is CASSYYVTGRDDTEAFF. As DNA, the CDR3 is TGTGCCAGCAGTTACTATGTGACAGGGCGGGATGACACTGAAGCTTTCTTT.

This clonotype has a count of ten or more. The genes are TRBV7-3 and TRBJ2-7; tentative D call: TRBD1 (6 bases). Deletions cut 5 bases from V and 3 bases from J, with 11 bases between. Looked up from germline, CDR1 is SGHTA and CDR2 is FQGTGA. This CDR3 is 13 amino acids long. This chain's CDR3 is CASSRGHNYEQYF. CDR3 nucleotide sequence: TGTGCCAGCAGCCGGGGACACAACTACGAGCAGTACTTC.

This clonotype came up many times. This sequence joins TRBV6-1 and TRBJ2-1, with 8 bases lining up with TRBD1. This CDR3 has 16 residues. Trimming removed 5 bases from V and 3 bases from J; junction bases left unmatched: 9. Germline CDR1 reads MNHNS; CDR2 reads SASEGT. DNA for the CDR3: TGTGCCAGCAGTTCCCCGACAGGGGACTTCTACAATGAGCAGTTCTTC. It specifies CASSSPTGDFYNEQFF.

The genes are TRBV5-5 and TRBJ1-1, with TRBD1 as a possible D gene (6 bases). V was cut by 4 bases and J by 7 bases, with 17 bases left in between. Germline CDR1 SGHKS, CDR2 YYEKEE (reference sequence). The CDR3 sequence is 14 residues long. CDR3 coding DNA: TGTGCCAGCAGCCCTCACACGGAACAGGGTGAAGCTTTCTTT. Protein product: CASSPHTEQGEAFF.

The sample holds many counts of this clonotype. This chain joins TRBV6-2 or TRBV6-3 and TRBJ1-2, with 7 bases identical to TRBD1. The CDR3 runs 14 residues. The V gene end was trimmed by 4 bases and the J gene end by 4 bases; junction bases not matched to a gene: 6. Germline assignment: CDR1 MNHEY and CDR2 SVGEGT. Written as DNA, the CDR3 is TGTGCCAGCAGTTTCCGGGACAGCCGCTATGGCTACACCTTC. Translated: CASSFRDSRYGYTF.

This clonotype has ten or more counts. The CDR3 spells CASSYASEAKNIQYF. The CDR3, as DNA: TGTGCCAGCAGTTACGCTAGCGAGGCCAAAAACATTCAGTACTTC. This chain connects TRBV6-2 or TRBV6-3 to TRBJ2-4; D is possibly TRBD2 (6 bases). Between the trimmed V and J ends, which lost 2 bases and 1 base, there was a span of 9 bases. The CDR3 contains 15 residues. Germline V gives CDR1 MNHEY, CDR2 SVGEGT.